Sequencing of this T cell receptor beta chain was carried out in a study of T-cell memory formation after mild COVID-19. As for the study in general: TCR clusters were mostly donor specific.

Remarks on this clonotype: As yet, its antigen is unknown.

Broader study findings: Later expanders leaned CD4+, whereas day 15 to 85 contracting clones were balanced CD4/CD8. Several responding clones turned up in pre-infection memory, indicating that cross-reactive memory may have taken part.

Sample barcodes and UMIs were carried by the TCR alpha and TCR beta cDNA libraries that 5'RACE generated with constant-segment primers. MiXCR was run by TCRdb on the 5' RACE reads, yielding one entry per CDR3 protein. Here the sample spans roughly 250,000 distinct CDR3 sequences, over 15% being singletons. What was sequenced was PBMCs or a T cell subset sorted from them (not recorded which). The TCR was taken from a man in his late teens or twenties who had mild COVID-19 (a few samples of this study predate the infection). Cell type and time point are not known.

The CDR3 is CSGDSSYNEQFF. The CDR3 coding sequence is TGCAGTGGGGACAGCTCCTACAATGAGCAGTTCTTC. The rearrangement uses TRBV20-1 and TRBJ2-1; 7 bases are shared with TRBD1. In germline, CDR1 is DFQATT, CDR2 SNEGSKA (reference sequence). CDR3 length equals 12 residues. The V gene end was trimmed by 7 bases and the J gene end by 0 bases; junction bases not matched to a gene: 0.